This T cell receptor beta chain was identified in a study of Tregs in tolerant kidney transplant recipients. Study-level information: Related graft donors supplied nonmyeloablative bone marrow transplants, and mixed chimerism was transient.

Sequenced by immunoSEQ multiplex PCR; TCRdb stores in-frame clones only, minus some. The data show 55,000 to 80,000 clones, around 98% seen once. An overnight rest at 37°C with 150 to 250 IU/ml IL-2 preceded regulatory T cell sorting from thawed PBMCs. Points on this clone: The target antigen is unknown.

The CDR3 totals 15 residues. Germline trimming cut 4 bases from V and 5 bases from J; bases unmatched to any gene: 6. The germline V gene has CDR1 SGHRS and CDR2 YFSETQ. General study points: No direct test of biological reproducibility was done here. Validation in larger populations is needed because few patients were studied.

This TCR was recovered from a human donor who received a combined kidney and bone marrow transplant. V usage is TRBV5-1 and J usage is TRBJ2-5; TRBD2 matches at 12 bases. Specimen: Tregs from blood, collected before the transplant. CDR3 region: CASSPRTSGEETQYF. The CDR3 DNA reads TGCGCCAGCAGCCCCAGGACTAGCGGGGAGGAGACCCAGTACTTC.